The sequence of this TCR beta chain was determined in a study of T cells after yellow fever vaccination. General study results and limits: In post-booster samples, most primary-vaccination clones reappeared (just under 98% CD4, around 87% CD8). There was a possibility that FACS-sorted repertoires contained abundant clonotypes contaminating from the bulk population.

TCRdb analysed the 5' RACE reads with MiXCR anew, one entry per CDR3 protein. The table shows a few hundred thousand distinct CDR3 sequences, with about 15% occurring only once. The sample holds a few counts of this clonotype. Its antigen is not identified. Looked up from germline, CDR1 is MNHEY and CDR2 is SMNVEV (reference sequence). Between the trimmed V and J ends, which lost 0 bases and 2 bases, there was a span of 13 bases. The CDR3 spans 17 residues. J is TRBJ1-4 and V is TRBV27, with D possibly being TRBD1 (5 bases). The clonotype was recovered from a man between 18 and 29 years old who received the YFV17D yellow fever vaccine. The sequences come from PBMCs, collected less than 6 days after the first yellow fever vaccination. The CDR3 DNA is TGTGCCAGCAGTTTATCCCCCTTAGGGGATACTAATGAAAAACTGTTTTTT. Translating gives CASSLSPLGDTNEKLFF.